Presented here are 8 T cell receptor beta chains from one specimen sequenced in a study of prognosis after radiotherapy for stage I lung cancer. From genomic DNA, TCR beta CDR3 was amplified by two-round multiplex PCR. First-round PCR employed TRBV- and TRBJ-specific primers for each gene. TCRdb redid the calling of the multiplex PCR reads with MiXCR, one entry per CDR3 protein. The sample lists fewer than 15,000 distinct CDR3 sequences, about 43% occurring once. Specimen: PBMCs, collected before or after stereotactic body radiation therapy (not recorded which). The source of these receptors is a donor over 45 with non-small cell lung cancer.

On this clonotype itself: A much larger clone lies a single base off, so this may be a read error. The chain has TRBV7-2 and TRBJ2-1; D gene ambiguous. Trimming pared 5 bases from V and 4 bases from J, leaving 15 bases between. Germline CDR1 is SGHTA and CDR2 is FQGNSA. CDR3 length equals 15 residues. This CDR3 is CASSPTPPSYNEQFF. CDR3 DNA: TGTGCCAGCAGCCCGACTCCTCCTTCTTACAATGAGCAGTTCTTC.

This clonotype was observed many times. This sequence joins TRBV7-3 and TRBJ1-2, with D possibly being TRBD1 (5 bases). The V end lost 1 base, the J end lost 1 base, and 10 bases lay between the germline ends. Per germline, CDR1 SGHTA and CDR2 FQGTGA. This CDR3 contains 15 residues. As DNA, the CDR3 is TGTGCCAGCAGCTTAAGCGGGGGTCGTAACTATGGCTACACCTTC. Protein product: CASSLSGGRNYGYTF.

This clonotype appeared many times. The rearrangement joins TRBV5-4 to TRBJ2-7; 12 bases are a match to TRBD1. This CDR3 comprises 15 residues. Germline assignment: CDR1 SGHNT and CDR2 YYREEE (reference sequence). J gave up 5 bases and V 3 bases, and 6 bases lay outside the gene matches. The chain's CDR3 is CASSSGTGGFHEQYF. The CDR3 DNA follows: TGTGCCAGCAGCTCCGGGACAGGGGGCTTTCACGAGCAGTACTTC.

The table lists this clonotype with a few counts. The chain has TRBV20-1 and TRBJ2-7, with D maybe TRBD2 (6 bases). The CDR3 totals 13 residues. Germline V gene sequence: CDR1 DFQATT, CDR2 SNEGSKA (reference sequence). V was shortened by 2 bases and J by 3 bases, with 11 bases between the two germline ends. CDR3 loop: CSARSTSSYEQYF. The DNA of the CDR3 is TGCAGTGCTAGATCGACTAGTAGCTACGAGCAGTACTTC.

This clonotype showed up many times. The chain joins TRBV3-2 to TRBJ2-1; the table calls TRBD1, which could not be checked here. TRBV3-2 constitutes a pseudogene. The CDR3 covers 16 residues. The CDR3 DNA reads TGTGCCAGCGCTCCTCAGGCAGGGGGCCCCTACAATGAGCAGTTCTTC. Its translation is CASAPQAGGPYNEQFF.

The V call is TRBV6-9, the J call TRBJ2-2, with D tentatively TRBD1 (6 bases). The germline CDR1 and CDR2 sequences are MNHGY and SVAAGI. The CDR3 totals 16 residues. The germline V and J ends were trimmed by 4 bases and 1 base, with 13 bases remaining between them. The CDR3 nucleotides read TGTGCCAGCAGTTCCCACAGGGCGGTGAACACCGGGGAGCTGTTTTTT. Encoded protein: CASSSHRAVNTGELFF.

In its sample, this clonotype was seen once. This could be a read error, since a much larger clone is one nucleotide away. The chain carries TRBV20-1 and TRBJ2-3; the D call may be TRBD1 or TRBD2 (5 bases each). With 8 bases removed from V and 7 bases from J, the gap between germline ends came to 22 bases. The germline V gene encodes CDR1 DFQATT and CDR2 SNEGSKA (reference sequence). CDR3 length equals 14 residues. This CDR3 is CSSRDGSGVNTQYF. As DNA, the CDR3 is TGCAGTTCCCGGGACGGATCTGGGGTAAATACGCAGTATTTT.

This sequence joins TRBV6-5 and TRBJ2-1, with 10 bases that match TRBD2. The V gene's germline CDR1 is MNHEY and CDR2 SVGAGI. Trimming at V came to 0 bases and at J to 3 bases, leaving 11 bases not matched to a gene. The CDR3 spans 19 residues. In nucleotides, the CDR3 is TGTGCCAGCAGTTACTCAGTCGGGACTAGCGCTAAATACTACAATGAGCAGTTCTTC. Amino acids: CASSYSVGTSAKYYNEQFF.